This is a list of T cell receptor beta chains from one sample in a study of T cell responses to AZD1222 COVID-19 vaccine. Libraries were prepared by immunoSEQ multiplex PCR; TCRdb keeps only in-frame clonotypes and omits some of them. The table has tens of thousands of clones, around 81% seen once. Sequencing was performed on peripheral blood, taken 28 days after the second AZD1222 dose. The receptor source for this set is an adult who received the AZD1222 COVID-19 vaccine. CDR3s leave out the opening cysteine and the closing phenylalanine or tryptophan.

CDR3 length	V gene	CDR3 protein
12	TRBV19	ASSLGRSSYEQY
13	TRBV7-9	ASSSPEGAGNEQY
15	TRBV18	ASSLAGGSYSNQPQH
12	TRBV7-8	ASSLSEVAYEQY
14	TRBV7-2	ASSSGLPSSYNEQF
10	TRBV5-6	ASSWSRDEQY
12	TRBV9	ASSARQGNSPLH
11	TRBV7-2	ASSFPSSYEQY
13	TRBV5-6	ASSFPTGPLYGYT
15	TRBV10-3	AIRISGTSSGANVLT
16	TRBV15	ATSRDKYGGRMVNEQF
14	TRBV7-2	ASSLSGQASGNTIY
11	TRBV27	ASSPLVPGELF
12	TRBV6-2/TRBV6-3	ASSYSRGNQPQH
11	TRBV5-1	ASSPGFGEKLF
11	TRBV5-4	ASSLEMNTEAF